The T cell receptor beta chain described here comes from a study of cytomegalovirus exposure and HLA in healthy donors. Both 60 Vbeta primers and 13 Jbeta primers went into the PCR. Method: immunoSEQ multiplex PCR; TCRdb's copy keeps in-frame clones and lacks some. The sample is made up of approximately 120,000 clones, and the top ten hold around 2.9% of it. General study findings and limits: Clonal expansion was found to be greater in HLA-associated TCR beta chains than in equally common others in a later analysis.

The CDR3 covers 16 residues. Trimming cost V 0 bases and J 4 bases; bases outside gene matches: 10. Germline CDR1 is GTSNPN and CDR2 is SVGIG (reference sequence). On this clone itself: The antigen is unknown.

The sequence came from a man aged 25 to 45 in good health and CMV-seronegative. Sequencing was done on a sample of PBMCs. The chain recombines TRBV30 with TRBJ1-1; 8 bases are a match to TRBD1. The chain's CDR3 is CAWSVPAGGGGTEAFF. The CDR3 DNA follows: TGTGCCTGGAGTGTACCTGCAGGGGGCGGAGGCACTGAAGCTTTCTTT.